A selection of T cell receptor beta chains follows, all from one sample in a study of blood T cell repertoires in COVID-19. The protocol was immunoSEQ multiplex PCR, while the TCRdb copy is restricted to in-frame clones and leaves out a portion. The sample lists around 250,000 clones, approximately 86% occurring once. The sample taken for sequencing was peripheral blood. Source of these receptors: a man aged 35-49 years with active or convalescent COVID-19. The CDR3 runs from the conserved cysteine through the conserved F or W. The order of the fields is V gene, J gene, CDR3 protein.

>TRBV2|TRBJ1-5
CASSPNTAGNQPQHF
>TRBV28|TRBJ1-3
CASTQQGGGNTIYF
>TRBV7-2|TRBJ2-5
CASSLTSGEETQYF
>TRBV6-1|TRBJ2-1
CASSEVSGLAGEQFF
>TRBV6-5|TRBJ1-5
CASKTGVGQPQHF
>TRBV9|TRBJ1-6
CASSVSSPLHF
>TRBV10-1|TRBJ1-5
CASSGLQGGNQPQHF
>TRBV12-5|TRBJ2-4
CASGPGQTAKNIQYF
>TRBV12-5|TRBJ1-2
CASGSGAVNGYTF
>TRBV4-1|TRBJ2-4
CASSQEFLTSGRALGF
>TRBV28|TRBJ2-3
CASGTGLTGTQYF
>TRBV9|TRBJ2-2
CASSVRGADTGELFF
>TRBV18|TRBJ1-4
CASSPAGAIPRINEKLFF
>TRBV30|TRBJ1-6
CAWKGQGNSPLHF
>TRBV6-5|TRBJ1-6
CASSREGFGSPLHF
>TRBV5-4|TRBJ1-6
CASSLGTGSNSPLHF
>TRBV4-1|TRBJ2-7
CASSRNRGLQGEQYF
>TRBV7-2|TRBJ2-2
CASSPTGQTGELFF
>TRBV28|TRBJ1-3
CASSLLRMAGNTIYF
>TRBV20-1|TRBJ2-2
CSASRRTNTGELFF
>TRBV5-4|TRBJ2-2
CASSRLPGLAGGKNTGELFF
>TRBV6-5|TRBJ2-2
CASRRQGTNTGELFF
>TRBV7-6|TRBJ2-3
CASSLRQGKSTDTQYF
>TRBV27|TRBJ1-1
CASSPLGGNTEAFF
>TRBV7-9|TRBJ2-1
CASSPPQGLRYNEQFF
>TRBV7-9|TRBJ1-2
CASSLEAAANYGYTF
>TRBV7-2|TRBJ2-5
CASSLVEGQTQYF
>TRBV19|TRBJ1-5
CASTQQAGNRRNQPQHF
>TRBV4-1|TRBJ1-4
CASSLGTGGNEKLFF